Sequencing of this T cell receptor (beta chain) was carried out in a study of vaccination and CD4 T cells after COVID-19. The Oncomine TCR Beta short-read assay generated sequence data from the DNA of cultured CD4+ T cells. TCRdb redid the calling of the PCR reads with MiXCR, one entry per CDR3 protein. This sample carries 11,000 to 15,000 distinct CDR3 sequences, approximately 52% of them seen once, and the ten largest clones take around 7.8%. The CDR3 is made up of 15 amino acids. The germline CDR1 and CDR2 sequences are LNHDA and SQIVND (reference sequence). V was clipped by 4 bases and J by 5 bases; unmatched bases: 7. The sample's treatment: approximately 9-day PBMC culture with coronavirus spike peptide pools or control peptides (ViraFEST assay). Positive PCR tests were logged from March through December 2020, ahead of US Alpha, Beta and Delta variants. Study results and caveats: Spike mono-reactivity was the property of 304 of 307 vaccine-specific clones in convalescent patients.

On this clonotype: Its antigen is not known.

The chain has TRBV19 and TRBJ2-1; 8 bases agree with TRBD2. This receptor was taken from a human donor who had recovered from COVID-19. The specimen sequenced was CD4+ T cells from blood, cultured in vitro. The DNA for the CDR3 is TGTGCCAGTAGTAGCGGGACTAGTATCGACAATGAGCAGTTCTTC. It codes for CASSSGTSIDNEQFF.